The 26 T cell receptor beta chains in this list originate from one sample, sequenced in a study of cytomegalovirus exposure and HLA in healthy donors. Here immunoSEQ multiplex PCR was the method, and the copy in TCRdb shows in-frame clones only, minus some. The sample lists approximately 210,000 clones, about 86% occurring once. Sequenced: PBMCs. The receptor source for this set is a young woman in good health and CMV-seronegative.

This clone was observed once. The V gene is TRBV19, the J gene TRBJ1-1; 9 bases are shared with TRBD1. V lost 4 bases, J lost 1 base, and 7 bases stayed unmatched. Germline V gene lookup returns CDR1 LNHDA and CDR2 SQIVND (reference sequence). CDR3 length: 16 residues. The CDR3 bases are TGTGCCAGTAGTACCCACCCGGACAGGGGGAACACTGAAGCTTTCTTT. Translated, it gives CASSTHPDRGNTEAFF.

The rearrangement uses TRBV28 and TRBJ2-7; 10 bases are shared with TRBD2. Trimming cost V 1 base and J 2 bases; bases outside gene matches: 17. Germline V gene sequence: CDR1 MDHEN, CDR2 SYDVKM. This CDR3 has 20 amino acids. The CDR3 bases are TGTGCCAGCAGTTTATTCGGGCTAGCGGGAGACCGTACACCGACCTACGAGCAGTACTTC. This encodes CASSLFGLAGDRTPTYEQYF.

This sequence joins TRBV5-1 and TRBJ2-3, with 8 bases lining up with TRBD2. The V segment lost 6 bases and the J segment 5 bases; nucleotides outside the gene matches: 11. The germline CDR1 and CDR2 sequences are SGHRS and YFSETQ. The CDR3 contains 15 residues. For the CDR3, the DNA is TGCGCCAGCAAGGACGGGAGGGCCGGAGGAGATACGCAGTATTTT. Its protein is CASKDGRAGGDTQYF.

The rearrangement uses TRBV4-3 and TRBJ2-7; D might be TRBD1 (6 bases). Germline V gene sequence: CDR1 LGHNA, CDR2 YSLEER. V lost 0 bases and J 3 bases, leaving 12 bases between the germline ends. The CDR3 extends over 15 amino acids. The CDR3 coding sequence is TGCGCCAGCAGCCAAGAAAGCGCCAGGGGCTACGAGCAGTACTTC. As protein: CASSQESARGYEQYF.

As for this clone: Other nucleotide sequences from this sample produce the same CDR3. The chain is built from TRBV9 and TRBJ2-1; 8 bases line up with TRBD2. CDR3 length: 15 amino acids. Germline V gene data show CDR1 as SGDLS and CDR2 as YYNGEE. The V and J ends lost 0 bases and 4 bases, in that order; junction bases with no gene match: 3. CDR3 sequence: CASSVAGGGYNEQFF. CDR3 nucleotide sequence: TGTGCCAGCAGCGTAGCGGGGGGGGGTTACAATGAGCAGTTCTTC.

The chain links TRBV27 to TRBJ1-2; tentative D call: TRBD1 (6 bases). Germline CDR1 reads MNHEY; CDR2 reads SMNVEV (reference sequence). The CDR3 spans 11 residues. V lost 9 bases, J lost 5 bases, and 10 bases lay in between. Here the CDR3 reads CASGTPYGYTF. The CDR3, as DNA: TGTGCCAGTGGGACACCTTATGGCTACACCTTC.

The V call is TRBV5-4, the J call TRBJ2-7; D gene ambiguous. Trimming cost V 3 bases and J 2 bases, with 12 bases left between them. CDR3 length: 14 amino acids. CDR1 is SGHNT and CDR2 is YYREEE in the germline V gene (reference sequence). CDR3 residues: CASSSGVVPYEQYF. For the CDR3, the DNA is TGTGCCAGCAGCTCTGGAGTCGTGCCCTACGAGCAGTACTTC.

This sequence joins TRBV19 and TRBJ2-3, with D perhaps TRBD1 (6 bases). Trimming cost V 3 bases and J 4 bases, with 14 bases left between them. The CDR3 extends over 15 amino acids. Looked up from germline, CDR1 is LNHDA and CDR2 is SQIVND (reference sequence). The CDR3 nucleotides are TGTGCCAGTAGTATGGGGCAGGGGCTGGCAGATACGCAGTATTTT. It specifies CASSMGQGLADTQYF.

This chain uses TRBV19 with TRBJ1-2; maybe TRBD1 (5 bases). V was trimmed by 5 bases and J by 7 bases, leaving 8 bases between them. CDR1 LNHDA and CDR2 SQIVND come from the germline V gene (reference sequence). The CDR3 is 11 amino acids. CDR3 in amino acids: CASSQGGGYTF. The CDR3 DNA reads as TGTGCCAGTAGTCAGGGAGGTGGCTACACCTTC.

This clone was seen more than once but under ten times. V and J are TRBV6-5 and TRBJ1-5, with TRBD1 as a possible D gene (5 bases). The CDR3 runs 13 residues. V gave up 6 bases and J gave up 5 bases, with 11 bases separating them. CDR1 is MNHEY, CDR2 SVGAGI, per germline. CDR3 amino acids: CASRTQADQPQHF. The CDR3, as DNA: TGTGCCAGCAGGACACAGGCGGATCAGCCCCAGCATTTT.

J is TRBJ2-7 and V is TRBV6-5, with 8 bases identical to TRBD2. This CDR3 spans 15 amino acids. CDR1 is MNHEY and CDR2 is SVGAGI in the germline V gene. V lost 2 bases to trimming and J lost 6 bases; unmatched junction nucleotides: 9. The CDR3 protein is CASSYKAGVYVEQYF. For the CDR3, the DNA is TGTGCCAGCAGTTACAAAGCGGGAGTTTATGTCGAGCAGTACTTC.

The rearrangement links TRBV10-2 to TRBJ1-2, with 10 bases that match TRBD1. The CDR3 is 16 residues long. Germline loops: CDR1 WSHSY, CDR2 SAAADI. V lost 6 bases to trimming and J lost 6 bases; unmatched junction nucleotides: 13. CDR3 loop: CASSRDRGDGLDGYTF. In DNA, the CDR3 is TGCGCCAGCAGCCGGGACAGGGGCGACGGTTTGGATGGCTACACCTTC.

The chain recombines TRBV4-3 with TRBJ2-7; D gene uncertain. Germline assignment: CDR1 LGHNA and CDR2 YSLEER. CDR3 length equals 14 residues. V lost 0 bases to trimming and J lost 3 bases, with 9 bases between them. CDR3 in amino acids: CASSQDFSGYEQYF. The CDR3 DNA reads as TGCGCCAGCAGCCAAGATTTCAGTGGCTACGAGCAGTACTTC.

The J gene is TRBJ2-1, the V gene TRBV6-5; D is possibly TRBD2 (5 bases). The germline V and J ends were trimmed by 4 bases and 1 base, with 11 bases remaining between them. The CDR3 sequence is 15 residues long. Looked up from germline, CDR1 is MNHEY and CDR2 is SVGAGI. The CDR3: CASSSPSGSYNEQFF. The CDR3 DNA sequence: TGTGCCAGCAGTTCTCCAAGCGGTTCCTACAATGAGCAGTTCTTC.

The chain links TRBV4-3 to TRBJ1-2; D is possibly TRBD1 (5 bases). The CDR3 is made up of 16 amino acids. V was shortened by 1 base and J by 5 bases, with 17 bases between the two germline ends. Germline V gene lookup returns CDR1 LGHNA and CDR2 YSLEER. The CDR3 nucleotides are TGCGCCAGCAGCCAAGTATCATTCAGGGAAGATTATGGCTACACCTTC. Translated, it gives CASSQVSFREDYGYTF.

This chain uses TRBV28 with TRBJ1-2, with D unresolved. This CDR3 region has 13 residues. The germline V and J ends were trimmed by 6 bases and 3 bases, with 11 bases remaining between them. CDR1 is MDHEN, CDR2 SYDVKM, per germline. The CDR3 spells CASRVVTDYGYTF. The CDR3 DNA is TGTGCCAGCAGGGTGGTAACAGACTATGGCTACACCTTC.

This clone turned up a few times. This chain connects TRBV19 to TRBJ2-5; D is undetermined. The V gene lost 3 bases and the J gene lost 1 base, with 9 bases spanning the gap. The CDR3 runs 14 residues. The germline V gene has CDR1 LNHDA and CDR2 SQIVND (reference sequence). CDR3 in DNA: TGTGCCAGTAGTATGCGACAAACCCAAGAGACCCAGTACTTC. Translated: CASSMRQTQETQYF.

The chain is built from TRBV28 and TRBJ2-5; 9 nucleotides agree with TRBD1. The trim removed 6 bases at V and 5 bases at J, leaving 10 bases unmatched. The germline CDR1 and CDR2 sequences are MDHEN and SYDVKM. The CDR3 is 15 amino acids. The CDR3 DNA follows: TGTGCCAGCAGCTCTCCGGGACAGGGCCCGGAGACCCAGTACTTC. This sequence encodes CASSSPGQGPETQYF.

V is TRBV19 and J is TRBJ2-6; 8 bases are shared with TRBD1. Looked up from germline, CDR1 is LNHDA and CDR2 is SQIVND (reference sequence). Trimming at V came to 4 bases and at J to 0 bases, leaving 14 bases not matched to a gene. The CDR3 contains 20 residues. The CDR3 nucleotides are TGTGCCAGTAGTACCCCGGGCCCGGGACAGGCCCTCTCTGGGGCCAACGTCCTGACTTTC. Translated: CASSTPGPGQALSGANVLTF.

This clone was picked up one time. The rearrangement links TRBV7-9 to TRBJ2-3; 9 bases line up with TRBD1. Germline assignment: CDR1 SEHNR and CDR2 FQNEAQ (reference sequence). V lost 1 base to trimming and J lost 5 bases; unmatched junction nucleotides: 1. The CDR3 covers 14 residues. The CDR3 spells CASSLDRGRDTQYF. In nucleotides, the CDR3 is TGTGCCAGCAGCTTAGACAGGGGGCGAGATACGCAGTATTTT.

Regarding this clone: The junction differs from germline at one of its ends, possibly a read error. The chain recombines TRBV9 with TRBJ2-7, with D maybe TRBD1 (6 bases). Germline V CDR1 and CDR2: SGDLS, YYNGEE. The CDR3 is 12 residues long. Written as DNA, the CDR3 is TGTGCCAGCAGCGGTACACAGGGCATGCTGAACTTC. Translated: CASSGTQGMLNF. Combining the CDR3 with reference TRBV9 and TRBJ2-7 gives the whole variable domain DSGVTQTPKHLITATGQRVTLRCSPRSGDLSVYWYQQSLDQGLQFLIQYYNGEERAKGNILERFSAQQFPDLHSELNLSSLELGDSALYFCASSGTQGMLNFGPGTRLTVT.

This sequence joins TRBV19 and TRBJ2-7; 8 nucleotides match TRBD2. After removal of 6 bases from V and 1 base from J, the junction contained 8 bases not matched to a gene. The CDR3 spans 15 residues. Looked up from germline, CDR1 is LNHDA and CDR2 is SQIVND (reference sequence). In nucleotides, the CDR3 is TGTGCCAGTAGCCGAACTAGCGGAGGATCCTACGAGCAGTACTTC. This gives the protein CASSRTSGGSYEQYF.

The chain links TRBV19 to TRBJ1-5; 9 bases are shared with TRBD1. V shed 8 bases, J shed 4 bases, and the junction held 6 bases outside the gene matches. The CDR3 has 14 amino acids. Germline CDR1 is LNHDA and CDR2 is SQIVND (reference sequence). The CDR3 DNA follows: TGTGCCAGTGGACAGGGGAACGGTAATCAGCCCCAGCATTTT. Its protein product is CASGQGNGNQPQHF.

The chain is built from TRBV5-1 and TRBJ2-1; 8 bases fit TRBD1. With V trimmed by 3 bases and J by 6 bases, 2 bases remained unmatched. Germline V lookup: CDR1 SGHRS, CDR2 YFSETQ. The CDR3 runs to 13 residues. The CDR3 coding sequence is TGCGCCAGCAGCTCCGGACAGGGCAATGAGCAGTTCTTC. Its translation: CASSSGQGNEQFF. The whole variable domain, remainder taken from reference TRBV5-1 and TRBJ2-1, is KAGVTQTPRYLIKTRGQQVTLSCSPISGHRSVSWYQQTPGQGLQFLFEYFSETQRNKGNFPGRFSGRQFSNSRSEMNVSTLELGDSALYLCASSSGQGNEQFFGPGTRLTVL.

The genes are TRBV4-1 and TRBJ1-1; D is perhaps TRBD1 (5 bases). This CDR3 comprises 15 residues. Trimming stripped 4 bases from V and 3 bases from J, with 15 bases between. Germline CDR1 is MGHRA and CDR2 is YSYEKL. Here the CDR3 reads CASSRGVSGDTEAFF. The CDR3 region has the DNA TGCGCCAGCAGCCGCGGGGTGTCGGGGGACACTGAAGCTTTCTTT.

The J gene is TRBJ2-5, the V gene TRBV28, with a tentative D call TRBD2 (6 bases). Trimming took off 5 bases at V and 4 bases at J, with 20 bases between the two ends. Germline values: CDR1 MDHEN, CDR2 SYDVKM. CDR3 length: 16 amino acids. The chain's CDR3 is CASSVIGFGGGETQYF. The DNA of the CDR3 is TGTGCCAGCAGTGTAATAGGTTTCGGGGGTGGAGAGACCCAGTACTTC.